This T cell receptor (beta chain) was sequenced in a study of T cell repertoires in cytomegalovirus infection. Study-level information: CMV epitopes that were recently identified and HLA-C-restricted were used alongside well-studied HLA-B-restricted ones. CMV infection and matching HLA type were both indicated by public TCR beta signatures. Findings and caveats of the study: The response measured ex vivo was dominated by TCR beta clonotypes (HLA-C-restricted and CMV-specific). Pooled public TCR beta family frequency picked out CMV carriers with the relevant HLA.

Germline CDR1 reads SGHVS; CDR2 reads FQNEAQ. The CDR3 runs 15 residues. For this clonotype: The antigen is undetermined. A clone one base away is much larger, so this may be a read error.

TCRdb used MiXCR to reprocess the reads, holding one entry per CDR3 protein. The table lists about 830,000 distinct CDR3 sequences, around a third of them singletons, with roughly an eighth in the top ten. The sample was cultured CD8+ T cells from PBMCs, taken from culture after CMV antigen stimulation. The chain recombines TRBV7-8 with TRBJ1-2; 9 bases match TRBD1. This clonotype originated in a human donor in good health (CMV status not recorded). Some clones in this sample may be carry-over from other donors' samples. CDR3 sequence: CASSGDRGVNYGNTF. CDR3 nucleotides: TGTGCCAGCAGCGGTGACAGGGGGGTTAACTATGGCAACACCTTC. The full variable domain, in which reference TRBV7-8 and TRBJ1-2 provide the parts outside the CDR3, is GAGVSQSPRYKVAKRGQDVALRCDPISGHVSLFWYQQALGQGPEFLTYFQNEAQLDKSGLPSDRFFAERPEGSVSTLKIQRTQQEDSAVYLCASSGDRGVNYGNTFGSGTRLTVV.